The 19 T cell receptor beta chains below all came from one sample that was sequenced in a study of cytomegalovirus exposure and HLA in healthy donors (dated by TCRdb to about 2017). Libraries came from the immunoSEQ multiplex PCR assay. For the multiplex PCR, a mixture combining 60 forward primers for TCR Vbeta segments and 13 reverse primers for TCR Jbeta segments was used. Imported from immuneACCESS, the table was reduced by TCRdb to in-frame sequences with V and J called. These copies leave out some clones; in studies compared against another copy, an unresolved V gene accounts for under half, and the cause of the remainder is not known. In this sample the table shows 110,000 or so clones, around two thirds of which occur a single time. The ten largest clonotypes hold 2% to 2.5% of the sample. The sample comprised PBMCs. These receptors all come from a human donor in good health.

The chain has TRBV19 and TRBJ2-7; possible D gene TRBD2, 6 bases. This CDR3 comprises 11 residues. Per the germline V gene, CDR1 is LNHDA and CDR2 is SQIVND (reference sequence). Trimming stripped 5 bases from V and 4 bases from J, with 6 bases between. In nucleotides, the CDR3 is TGTGCCAGTAGTGGGGGGTACGAGCAGTACTTC. The encoded protein is CASSGGYEQYF.

This clone occurred a few times. The chain links TRBV27 to TRBJ2-1; 11 bases are a match to TRBD1. V shed 5 bases and J 9 bases; nucleotides not matched to a gene: 9. Germline assignment: CDR1 MNHEY and CDR2 SMNVEV (reference sequence). This CDR3 spans 15 amino acids. CDR3 residues: CASSKGTGGRGEQFF. DNA for the CDR3: TGTGCCAGCAGTAAAGGGACAGGGGGAAGGGGTGAGCAGTTCTTC.

V usage is TRBV30 and J usage is TRBJ1-4; no reliable D call. CDR1 and CDR2 from the germline V gene are GTSNPN and SVGIG (reference sequence). V was cut by 3 bases and J by 6 bases, with 5 bases left in between. The CDR3 has 11 amino acids. The CDR3 coding sequence is TGTGCCTGGAGGGGAGATGAAAAACTGTTTTTT. Its translation: CAWRGDEKLFF.

The V call is TRBV19, the J call TRBJ2-2; 10 bases fit TRBD2. V shed 6 bases, J shed 2 bases, and the junction held 9 bases outside the gene matches. The CDR3 sequence is 17 residues long. Germline loops: CDR1 LNHDA, CDR2 SQIVND (reference sequence). The CDR3 nucleotides are TGTGCCAGTAGCCCACTAGCGGGGATTGCAAACACCGGGGAGCTGTTTTTT. Encoded protein: CASSPLAGIANTGELFF.

This clone came up once. The chain recombines TRBV11-2 with TRBJ2-2; 13 positions match TRBD2. The germline CDR1 and CDR2 sequences are SGHAT and FQNNGV. J lost 7 bases, V lost 5 bases, and 16 bases had no gene match. This CDR3 contains 19 residues. CDR3: CASSPRFGRGLAGFGELFF. CDR3 nucleotide sequence: TGTGCCAGCAGCCCCCGCTTCGGTCGGGGACTAGCGGGATTCGGGGAGCTGTTTTTT. The entire variable domain, with the rest obtained from reference TRBV11-2 and TRBJ2-2, is as follows: EAGVAQSPRYKIIEKRQSVAFWCNPISGHATLYWYQQILGQGPKLLIQFQNNGVVDDSQLPKDRFSAERLKGVDSTLKIQPAKLEDSAVYLCASSPRFGRGLAGFGELFFGEGSRLTVL.

V is TRBV6-5 and J is TRBJ1-1; D remains unclear. The V and J ends lost 4 bases and 10 bases respectively, with 13 bases between them. This CDR3 contains 12 residues. Germline CDR1 and CDR2: MNHEY and SVGAGI. DNA of the CDR3: TGTGCCAGCAGTTCCGTGGAGGGTCGAGCTTTCTTT. Its translation: CASSSVEGRAFF.

The V call is TRBV19, the J call TRBJ2-2; a possible D gene is TRBD2 (6 bases). V was pared by 6 bases and J by 4 bases, with 12 bases between. CDR3 size: 14 residues. Germline lookup yields CDR1 LNHDA and CDR2 SQIVND (reference sequence). CDR3 loop: CASRRDSFTGELFF. For the CDR3, the DNA is TGTGCCAGTAGGAGGGACTCTTTCACCGGGGAGCTGTTTTTT.

This clone has just a few counts. J is TRBJ2-7 and V is TRBV25-1; 8 positions agree with TRBD1. V was clipped by 6 bases and J by 7 bases; unmatched bases: 17. The germline V gene encodes CDR1 MGHDK and CDR2 SYGVNS. CDR3 size: 16 residues. The CDR3 region is CASSAPSTGVGREQYF. The CDR3 coding sequence is TGTGCCAGCAGCGCCCCATCGACAGGGGTGGGAAGAGAGCAGTACTTC.

The chain links TRBV5-1 to TRBJ2-7, with 7 bases fitting TRBD1. J was trimmed by 2 bases and V by 1 base; bases with no gene match: 3. This CDR3 is built from 14 residues. CDR1 is SGHRS and CDR2 is YFSETQ in the germline V gene. This CDR3 is CASSLTGQPYEQYF. As DNA, the CDR3 is TGCGCCAGCAGCTTGACGGGACAGCCCTACGAGCAGTACTTC. The variable domain in full, with the rest retrieved from reference TRBV5-1 and TRBJ2-7, is KAGVTQTPRYLIKTRGQQVTLSCSPISGHRSVSWYQQTPGQGLQFLFEYFSETQRNKGNFPGRFSGRQFSNSRSEMNVSTLELGDSALYLCASSLTGQPYEQYFGPGTRLTVT.

The chain uses TRBV10-2 and TRBJ1-5; no clear D gene. This CDR3 has 14 residues. CDR1 WSHSY and CDR2 SAAADI come from the germline V gene. V lost 6 bases, J lost 6 bases, and 15 bases lay in between. The DNA of the CDR3 is TGCGCCAGCAGAGGTCCCCTAGGCGGTCAGCCCCAGCATTTT. Translating it yields CASRGPLGGQPQHF.

The chain recombines TRBV5-6 with TRBJ1-1; D is unclear. The germline V gene has CDR1 SGHDT and CDR2 YYEEEE. This CDR3 comprises 13 residues. Trimming left V 2 bases short and J 3 bases short, with 8 bases between. CDR3 amino acids: CASSLPRYTEAFF. DNA of the CDR3: TGTGCCAGCAGCTTACCCAGATACACTGAAGCTTTCTTT.

The table lists this clone with a few counts. CDR3 protein: CASSLGQHNEQFF. The CDR3 DNA reads TGTGCCAGCAGTTTAGGACAGCACAATGAGCAGTTCTTC. The rearrangement uses TRBV27 and TRBJ2-1; a possible D gene is TRBD1 (6 bases). Trimming took 2 bases from V and 5 from J, leaving 7 bases between them. This CDR3 has 13 amino acids. The germline CDR1 and CDR2 sequences are MNHEY and SMNVEV (reference sequence).

This chain connects TRBV6-1 to TRBJ1-4, with TRBD1 as a possible D gene (6 bases). This CDR3 contains 15 residues. Germline V CDR1 and CDR2: MNHNS, SASEGT. Trimming pared 6 bases from V and 4 bases from J, leaving 15 bases between. The CDR3 spells CASSAQGPGNEKLFF. In DNA, the CDR3 is TGTGCCAGCAGCGCGCAGGGGCCCGGTAATGAAAAACTGTTTTTT.

The CDR3, as DNA: TGCGCCAGCAGCTTGGATACCCGGGACTATGGCTACACCTTC. Translating gives CASSLDTRDYGYTF. V usage is TRBV5-1 and J usage is TRBJ1-2; D not certain. Germline V gene sequence: CDR1 SGHRS, CDR2 YFSETQ. The CDR3 is 14 residues long. Trimming took off 0 bases at V and 3 bases at J, with 9 bases between the two ends.

The count of this clone is one. The rearrangement uses TRBV6-5 and TRBJ1-1, with D possibly being TRBD1 (6 bases). The CDR3 spans 13 residues. CDR1 is MNHEY and CDR2 is SVGAGI in the germline V gene. V gave up 5 bases and J gave up 4 bases, with 11 bases separating them. CDR3 in DNA: TGTGCCAGCAGTGGGGGGGGGCGCACTGAAGCTTTCTTT. Its protein product is CASSGGGRTEAFF.

The chain has TRBV4-3 and TRBJ2-1; tentative D call: TRBD2 (7 bases). Trimming removed 4 bases at V and 7 bases at J, with 23 bases between. The CDR3 is 17 residues long. The germline CDR1 and CDR2 sequences are LGHNA and YSLEER. Written as DNA, the CDR3 is TGCGCCAGCAGCCCCCTGGGGGGGCGAGGGATTCCGAATGAGCAGTTCTTC. It encodes CASSPLGGRGIPNEQFF.

The chain employs TRBV5-1 and TRBJ2-7, with a possible D match to TRBD1 (6 bases). Between the trimmed V and J ends, which lost 4 bases and 3 bases, there was a span of 11 bases. Germline V gene sequence: CDR1 SGHRS, CDR2 YFSETQ. This CDR3 spans 13 amino acids. CDR3 region: CASSQDSYYEQYF. CDR3 coding DNA: TGCGCCAGCAGCCAGGACAGCTACTACGAGCAGTACTTC.

This chain links TRBV2 with TRBJ2-7; D is unclear. CDR1 and CDR2 (germline): SNHLY, FYNNEI. V shed 5 bases and J shed 9 bases, with 8 bases lying between them. The CDR3 totals 10 residues. The CDR3 is CASSSAGQYF. The CDR3 DNA sequence: TGTGCCAGCAGTTCCGCCGGGCAGTACTTC. The full variable domain, in which reference TRBV2 and TRBJ2-7 provide the parts outside the CDR3, is EPEVTQTPSHQVTQMGQEVILRCVPISNHLYFYWYRQILGQKVEFLVSFYNNEISEKSEIFDDQFSVERPDGSNFTLKIRSTKLEDSAMYFCASSSAGQYFGPGTRLTVT.

This clone was seen a few times. The genes are TRBV2 and TRBJ1-1, with a tentative D call TRBD1 (5 bases). Per germline, CDR1 SNHLY and CDR2 FYNNEI. Trimming took 3 bases from V and 0 from J, leaving 8 bases between them. CDR3 length equals 14 residues. CDR3 sequence (DNA): TGTGCCAGCAGTGAGGGGGGTCTGAACACTGAAGCTTTCTTT. It codes for CASSEGGLNTEAFF.